This entry is about one TCR beta chain. The recently defined diagnostic criteria for definite or probable disease were met by the Susac syndrome patients. The CD8+ and CD4+ T cells were negatively isolated, with the TEMRA cells enriched by FACS. Reverse transcription of about 0.45 to 1 ug RNA was performed with random hexamers. A single record per CDR3 protein comes from TCRdb applying MiXCR to the immunoSEQ multiplex PCR reads. The sample yields 130,000 to 150,000 distinct CDR3 sequences, 90% to 97% seen once. The sample belongs to a study of CD8 T cells in Susac syndrome. Study information: When blood was drawn, patients with Susac syndrome were on intravenous immunoglobulin alone, on corticosteroids, or therapy-naive.

Trimming took off 6 bases at V and 9 bases at J, with 20 bases between the two ends. This CDR3 is built from 13 residues. Germline CDR1 reads DFQATT; CDR2 reads SNEGSKA (reference sequence). The sequence derives from a human donor with Susac syndrome. Sequencing was done on a sample of CD4+ T cells from PBMCs. V and J are TRBV20-1 and TRBJ1-1; D not certain. The CDR3 DNA sequence: TGCAGTGCCGAACACAGCGTTGGGCTACAAGCTTTCTTT. The encoded protein is CSAEHSVGLQAFF.